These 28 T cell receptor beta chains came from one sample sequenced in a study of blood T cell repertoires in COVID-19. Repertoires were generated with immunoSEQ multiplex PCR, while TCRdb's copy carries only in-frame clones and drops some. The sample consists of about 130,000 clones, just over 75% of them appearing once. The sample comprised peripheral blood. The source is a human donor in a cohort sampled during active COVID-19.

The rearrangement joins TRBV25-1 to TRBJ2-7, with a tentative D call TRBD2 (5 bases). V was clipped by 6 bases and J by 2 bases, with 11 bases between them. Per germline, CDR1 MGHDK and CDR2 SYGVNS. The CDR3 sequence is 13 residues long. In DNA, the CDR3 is TGTGCCAGCAGGGAGGAAGGGACCTACGAGCAGTACTTC. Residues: CASREEGTYEQYF.

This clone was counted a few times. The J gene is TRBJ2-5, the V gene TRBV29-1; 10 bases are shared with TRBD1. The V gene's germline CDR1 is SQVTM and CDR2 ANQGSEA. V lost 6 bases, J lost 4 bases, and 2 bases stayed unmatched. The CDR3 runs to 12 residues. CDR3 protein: CSVGDRGETQYF. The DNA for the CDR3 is TGCAGCGTAGGGGACAGGGGAGAGACCCAGTACTTC.

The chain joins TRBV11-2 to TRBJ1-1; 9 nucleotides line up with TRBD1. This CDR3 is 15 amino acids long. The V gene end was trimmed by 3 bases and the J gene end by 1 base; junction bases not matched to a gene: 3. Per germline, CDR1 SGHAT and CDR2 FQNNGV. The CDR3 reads CASSFTGGGNTEAFF. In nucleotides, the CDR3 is TGTGCCAGCAGCTTTACAGGGGGCGGGAACACTGAAGCTTTCTTT.

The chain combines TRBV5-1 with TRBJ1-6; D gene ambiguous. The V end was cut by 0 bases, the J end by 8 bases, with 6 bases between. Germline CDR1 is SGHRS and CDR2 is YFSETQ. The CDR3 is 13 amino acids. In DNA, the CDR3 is TGCGCCAGCAGCTTGGACGGGGATTCACCCCTCCACTTT. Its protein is CASSLDGDSPLHF.

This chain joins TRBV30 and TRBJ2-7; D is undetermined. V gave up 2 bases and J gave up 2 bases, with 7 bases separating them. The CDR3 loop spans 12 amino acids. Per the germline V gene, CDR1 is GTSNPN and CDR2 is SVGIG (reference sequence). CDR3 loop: CAWSFQTYEQYF. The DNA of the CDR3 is TGTGCCTGGAGTTTCCAAACCTACGAGCAGTACTTC.

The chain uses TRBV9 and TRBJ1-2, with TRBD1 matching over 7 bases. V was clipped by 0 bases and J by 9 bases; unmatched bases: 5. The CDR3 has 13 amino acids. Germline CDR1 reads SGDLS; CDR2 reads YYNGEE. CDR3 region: CASSVVEGASYTF. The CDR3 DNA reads TGTGCCAGCAGCGTAGTGGAGGGGGCGAGCTACACCTTC.

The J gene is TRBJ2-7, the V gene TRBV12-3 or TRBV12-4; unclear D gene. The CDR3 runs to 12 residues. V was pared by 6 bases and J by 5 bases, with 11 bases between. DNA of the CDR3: TGTGCCAGCAGCCAGGTTACGGACGAGCAGTACTTC. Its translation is CASSQVTDEQYF.

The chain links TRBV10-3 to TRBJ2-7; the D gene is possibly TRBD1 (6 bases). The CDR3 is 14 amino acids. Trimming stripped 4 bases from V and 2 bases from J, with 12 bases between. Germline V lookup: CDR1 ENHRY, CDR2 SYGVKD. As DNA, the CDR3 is TGTGCCATCAGTGGGGAACAGGGCCCCTACGAGCAGTACTTC. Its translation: CAISGEQGPYEQYF.

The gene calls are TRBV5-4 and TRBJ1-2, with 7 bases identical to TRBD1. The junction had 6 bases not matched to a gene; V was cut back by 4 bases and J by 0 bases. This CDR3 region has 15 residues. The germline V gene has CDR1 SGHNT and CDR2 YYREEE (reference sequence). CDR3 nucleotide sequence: TGTGCCAGCAGCCCTGGCAGGGGGTCTAACTATGGCTACACCTTC. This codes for CASSPGRGSNYGYTF.

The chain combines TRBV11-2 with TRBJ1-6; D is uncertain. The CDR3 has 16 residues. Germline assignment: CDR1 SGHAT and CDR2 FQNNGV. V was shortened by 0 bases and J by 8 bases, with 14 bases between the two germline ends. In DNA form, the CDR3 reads TGTGCCAGCAGCTTAGATGTGAGGAAGATGGATTCACCCCTCCACTTT. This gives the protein CASSLDVRKMDSPLHF.

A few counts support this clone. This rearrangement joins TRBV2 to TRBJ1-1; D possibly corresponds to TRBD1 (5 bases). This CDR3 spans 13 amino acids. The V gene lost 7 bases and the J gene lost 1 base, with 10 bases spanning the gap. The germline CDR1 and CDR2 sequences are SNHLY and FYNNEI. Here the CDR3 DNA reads TGTGCCAGCAAAACTGACAGGAACACTGAAGCTTTCTTT. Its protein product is CASKTDRNTEAFF.

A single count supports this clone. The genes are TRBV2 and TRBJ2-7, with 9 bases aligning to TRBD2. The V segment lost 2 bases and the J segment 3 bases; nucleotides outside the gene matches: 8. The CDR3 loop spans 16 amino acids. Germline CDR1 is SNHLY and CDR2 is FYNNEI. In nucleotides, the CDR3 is TGTGCCAGCAGTGAATCCGCTAGCGGGGCTATCTACGAGCAGTACTTC. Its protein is CASSESASGAIYEQYF.

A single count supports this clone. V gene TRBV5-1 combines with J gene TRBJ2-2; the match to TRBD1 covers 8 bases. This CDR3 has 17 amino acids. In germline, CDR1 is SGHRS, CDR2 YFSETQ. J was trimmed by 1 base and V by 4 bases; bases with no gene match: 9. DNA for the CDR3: TGCGCCAGCAGCACGACCTCCGGGACAGGGAACACCGGGGAGCTGTTTTTT. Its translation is CASSTTSGTGNTGELFF.

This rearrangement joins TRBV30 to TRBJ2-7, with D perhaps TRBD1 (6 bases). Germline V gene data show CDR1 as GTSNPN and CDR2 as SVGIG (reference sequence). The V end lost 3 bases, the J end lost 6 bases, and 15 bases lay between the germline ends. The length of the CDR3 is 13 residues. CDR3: CAWRVQGTVEQYF. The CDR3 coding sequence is TGTGCCTGGAGAGTACAGGGCACGGTCGAGCAGTACTTC.

The CDR3 DNA is TGTGCCAGCAGCCTTCGGGGGACCTATGGCTACACCTTC. It yields the protein CASSLRGTYGYTF. The chain combines TRBV7-8 with TRBJ1-2; D may be TRBD1 (5 bases). Trimming left V 5 bases short and J 4 bases short, with 11 bases between. There are 13 residues in the CDR3. Germline V lookup: CDR1 SGHVS, CDR2 FQNEAQ.

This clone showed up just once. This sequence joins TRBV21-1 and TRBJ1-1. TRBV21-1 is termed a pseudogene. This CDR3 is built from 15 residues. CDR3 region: CASSNWTGRGTEAFF. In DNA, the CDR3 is TGTGCCAGCAGCAACTGGACCGGGAGGGGCACTGAAGCTTTCTTT.

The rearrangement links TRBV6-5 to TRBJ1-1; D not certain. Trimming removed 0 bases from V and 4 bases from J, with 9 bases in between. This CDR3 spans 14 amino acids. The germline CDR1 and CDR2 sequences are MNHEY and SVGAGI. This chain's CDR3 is CASSYSLGFTEAFF. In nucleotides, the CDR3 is TGTGCCAGCAGTTACTCCCTCGGGTTCACTGAAGCTTTCTTT.

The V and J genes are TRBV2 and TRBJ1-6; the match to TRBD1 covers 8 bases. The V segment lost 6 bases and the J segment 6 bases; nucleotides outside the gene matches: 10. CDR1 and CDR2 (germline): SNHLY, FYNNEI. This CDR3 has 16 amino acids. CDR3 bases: TGTGCCAGCAGCGATCCTGACAGGGGTACTAATTCACCCCTCCACTTT. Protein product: CASSDPDRGTNSPLHF.

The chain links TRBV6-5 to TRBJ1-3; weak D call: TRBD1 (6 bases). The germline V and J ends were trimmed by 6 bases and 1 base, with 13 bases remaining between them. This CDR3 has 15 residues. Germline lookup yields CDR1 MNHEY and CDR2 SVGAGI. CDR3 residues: CASRPAGVSGNTIYF. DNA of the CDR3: TGTGCCAGCAGACCGGCAGGGGTATCTGGAAACACCATATATTTT.

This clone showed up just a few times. CDR3 sequence reads: CASSPDRANQPQHF. As DNA, the CDR3 is TGTGCCAGCAGCCCCGACAGGGCCAATCAGCCCCAGCATTTT. This sequence joins TRBV4-2 and TRBJ1-5; 7 bases are a match to TRBD1. There are 14 residues in the CDR3. The germline gives CDR1 LGHNA, CDR2 YNFKEQ. J was trimmed by 3 bases and V by 4 bases; bases with no gene match: 3.

CDR3 bases: TGTGCCAGCAGCCAAGCCGTTGGACGGGGAGTCCTCAACGAGCAGTACTTC. It is translated as CASSQAVGRGVLNEQYF. The rearrangement links TRBV3-1 (or the pseudogene TRBV3-2) to TRBJ2-7; D is perhaps TRBD2 (5 bases). V lost 1 base and J 5 bases, leaving 21 bases between the germline ends. This CDR3 spans 17 amino acids. Per germline, CDR1 LGHDT and CDR2 YNNKEL (reference sequence).

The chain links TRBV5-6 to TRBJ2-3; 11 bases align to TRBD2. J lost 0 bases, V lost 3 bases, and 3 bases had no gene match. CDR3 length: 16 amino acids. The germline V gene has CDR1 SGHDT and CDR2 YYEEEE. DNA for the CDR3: TGTGCCAGCAGCTCGGGACTAGCGGCCAGCACAGATACGCAGTATTTT. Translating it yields CASSSGLAASTDTQYF.

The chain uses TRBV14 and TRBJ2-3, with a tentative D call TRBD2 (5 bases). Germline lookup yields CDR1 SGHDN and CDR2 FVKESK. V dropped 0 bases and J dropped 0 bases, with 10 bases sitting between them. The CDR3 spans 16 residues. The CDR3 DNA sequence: TGTGCCAGCAGCCAAGATCTCCCGGGGAGCACAGATACGCAGTATTTT. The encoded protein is CASSQDLPGSTDTQYF.

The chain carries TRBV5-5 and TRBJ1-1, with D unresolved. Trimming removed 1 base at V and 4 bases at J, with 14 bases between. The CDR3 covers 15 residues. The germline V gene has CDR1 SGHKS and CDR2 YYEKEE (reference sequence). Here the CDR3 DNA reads TGTGCCAGCAGCTTGAACTTCGGGTTGGGCACTGAAGCTTTCTTT. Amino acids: CASSLNFGLGTEAFF.

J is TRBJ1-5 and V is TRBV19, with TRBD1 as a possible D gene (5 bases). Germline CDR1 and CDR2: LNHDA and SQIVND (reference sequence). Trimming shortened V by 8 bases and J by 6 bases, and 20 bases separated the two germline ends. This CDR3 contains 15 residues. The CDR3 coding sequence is TGTGCCAGTCGAACGATTCTGGAGGGGCTTCAGCCCCAGCATTTT. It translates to CASRTILEGLQPQHF.

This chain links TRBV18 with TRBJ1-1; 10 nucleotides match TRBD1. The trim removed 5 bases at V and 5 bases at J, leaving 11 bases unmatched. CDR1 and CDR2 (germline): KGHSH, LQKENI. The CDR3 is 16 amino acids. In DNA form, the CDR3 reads TGTGCCAGCTCAACCGGGACAGGGGACGTATCGACTGAAGCTTTCTTT. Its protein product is CASSTGTGDVSTEAFF.

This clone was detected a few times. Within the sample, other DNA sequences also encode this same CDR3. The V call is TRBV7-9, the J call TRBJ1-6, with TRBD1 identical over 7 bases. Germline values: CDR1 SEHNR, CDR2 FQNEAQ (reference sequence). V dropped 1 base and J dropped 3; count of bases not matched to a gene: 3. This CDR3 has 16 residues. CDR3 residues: CASSLGQGFYNSPLHF. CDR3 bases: TGTGCCAGCAGCTTAGGACAGGGATTCTATAATTCACCCCTCCACTTT.

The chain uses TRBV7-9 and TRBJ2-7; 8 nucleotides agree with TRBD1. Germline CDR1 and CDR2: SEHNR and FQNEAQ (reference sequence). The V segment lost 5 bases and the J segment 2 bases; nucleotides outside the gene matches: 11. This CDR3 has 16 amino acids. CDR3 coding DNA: TGTGCCAGCAGCCCTAGACAGGGGCCCCCTACCTACGAGCAGTACTTC. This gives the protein CASSPRQGPPTYEQYF.